The 5 T cell receptor beta chains presented below share a single source sample, sequenced in a study of neurological immune-mediated disorders. TCRdb re-derived calls from the 5' RACE reads in MiXCR, one entry per CDR3 protein. The sample contains about 16,000 distinct CDR3 sequences, about 20% of which appear only once. Material for sequencing was PBMCs. The receptors come from a middle-aged man in good health.

This clonotype was observed at least ten times. The rearrangement links TRBV6-2 or TRBV6-3 to TRBJ2-7; 15 positions agree with TRBD2. From germline, CDR1 is MNHEY and CDR2 SVGEGT. The CDR3 has 18 residues. The V gene end was trimmed by 6 bases and the J gene end by 4 bases; junction bases not matched to a gene: 13. CDR3 region: CASSTRTGGTSGRYEQYF. CDR3 DNA sequence: TGTGCCAGCAGCACCCGGACAGGAGGGACTAGCGGGAGGTACGAGCAGTACTTC.

V usage is TRBV5-4 and J usage is TRBJ2-3; no clear D. The CDR3 runs 13 residues. Germline V gene lookup returns CDR1 SGHNT and CDR2 YYREEE (reference sequence). V dropped 4 bases and J dropped 4 bases, with 10 bases sitting between them. CDR3: CASSTGLADTQYF. CDR3 bases: TGTGCCAGCAGCACCGGGCTCGCAGATACGCAGTATTTT.

In this sample, this clonotype turned up many times. This chain connects TRBV5-1 to TRBJ2-7; D gene unclear. Germline CDR1 is SGHRS and CDR2 is YFSETQ. The CDR3 length is 16 residues. V was clipped by 5 bases and J by 0 bases, with 18 bases between them. CDR3 in amino acids: CASSPGTFSSSYEQYF. The CDR3, as DNA: TGCGCCAGCAGTCCGGGCACTTTTTCAAGCTCCTACGAGCAGTACTTC.

The sample holds many counts of this clonotype. The chain links TRBV20-1 to TRBJ2-7, with 7 bases that match TRBD2. Trimming cost V 3 bases and J 6 bases; bases outside gene matches: 20. This CDR3 region has 17 residues. CDR1 and CDR2 (germline): DFQATT, SNEGSKA (reference sequence). Here the CDR3 DNA reads TGCAGTGCTAGCCCCCTCGGAGGGGAGGGCCCCTCCGGCGAGCAGTACTTC. Encoded protein: CSASPLGGEGPSGEQYF.

This clonotype was counted ten times or more. The chain carries TRBV20-1 and TRBJ2-1; TRBD2 matches at 12 bases. CDR1 and CDR2 from the germline V gene are DFQATT and SNEGSKA (reference sequence). The CDR3 loop spans 14 amino acids. V shed 1 base and J 7 bases; nucleotides not matched to a gene: 2. Here the CDR3 DNA reads TGCAGTGCTAGAGGACTAGCGGGAGTAAATGAGCAGTTCTTC. Translation gives CSARGLAGVNEQFF.